Listed below are T cell receptor beta chains from one sample, sequenced in a study of blood T cell repertoires in COVID-19. Data came from immunoSEQ multiplex PCR; TCRdb stores just in-frame clones and leaves some out. The table has 200,000 to 300,000 clones, over 75% seen once. Material for sequencing was PBMCs or T cells enriched from blood (not recorded which). Receptors were obtained from a middle-aged man who had recovered from COVID-19. Both conserved end residues are trimmed from each CDR3.

TRBJ1-5	TRBV2	ASSEWGQVKGDSNQPQH
TRBJ1-4	TRBV7-9	ASSLDVGLEVEKLF
TRBJ2-5	TRBV20-1	SASIVKETQY
TRBJ1-5	TRBV19	ASSIAEGSNQPQH
TRBJ2-3	TRBV5-1	ASSMGAGASDTQY
TRBJ2-1	TRBV19	ASSRERGGSYNEQF
TRBJ1-2	TRBV10-3	AIGGGSNNFYSYT
TRBJ1-5	TRBV30	AWSAQVLGPQH
TRBJ2-7	TRBV11-1	ASSLTGTENDEQY
TRBJ1-2	TRBV18	ASSAIRYGYT
TRBJ1-4	TRBV12-3/TRBV12-4	ASGRLGEKLF
TRBJ2-3	TRBV30	AWSVRPGDTQY
TRBJ1-1	TRBV30	AWSVGGNTEAF
TRBJ1-2	TRBV5-1	ASSMGPYGYT
TRBJ1-2	TRBV6-5	ASSQSRDRVDGYT
TRBJ1-2	TRBV3-1/TRBV3-2	ASSQGHFGQRGYT
TRBJ2-7	TRBV4-1	ASSQGLAGAYEQY
TRBJ2-7	TRBV6-6	ASSYRDSHEQY
TRBJ2-4	TRBV3-1/TRBV3-2	ASSHSGTGGEFYQNIQY
TRBJ1-2	TRBV6-5	ASSMDRTNYGYT
TRBJ1-1	TRBV6-5	ASSKQGRGTEAF
TRBJ2-7	TRBV28	ASTPGGDPSSYEQY
TRBJ1-5	TRBV27	ASSFGRGNQPQH
TRBJ1-1	TRBV7-8	ASSPRTANTEAF
TRBJ2-5	TRBV11-2	ASSQQANQETQY
TRBJ2-4	TRBV3-1/TRBV3-2	ASSQDQGQWAKNIQY
TRBJ2-6	TRBV5-1	ASSLADSPSGANVLT
TRBJ1-5	TRBV6-5	ASVRDRGSNQPQH